The 2 T cell receptor beta chains given below trace back to one sample, sequenced in a study of OX40 agonist ivuxolimab in advanced cancers. TCRdb keeps only in-frame clones here, not all; method: immunoSEQ multiplex PCR. This table holds about 76,000 clones, under 90% found once. Sequenced here: CD4+ or CD8+ T cells sorted from blood, sampled in a trial of the OX40 agonist ivuxolimab. These receptors were taken from an adult with an advanced solid tumor such as melanoma, head and neck, liver or kidney cancer.

The count of this clone is one. The rearrangement joins TRBV6-1 to TRBJ2-5, with TRBD1 matching over 10 bases. V lost 4 bases and J lost 4; bases outside the gene matches: 6. In germline, CDR1 is MNHNS, CDR2 SASEGT. The length of the CDR3 is 15 residues. The DNA for the CDR3 is TGTGCCAGCAGTGGGGGACAGGGGTTGCGAGAGACCCAGTACTTC. Translating it yields CASSGGQGLRETQYF.

The V gene is TRBV2, the J gene TRBJ2-7, with 7 nucleotides matching TRBD1. Germline V CDR1 and CDR2: SNHLY, FYNNEI. J lost 5 bases, V lost 7 bases, and 5 bases had no gene match. The CDR3 is 12 amino acids. Here the CDR3 DNA reads TGTGCCAGCAAACGACAGGGTGACGAGCAGTACTTC. It yields the protein CASKRQGDEQYF.